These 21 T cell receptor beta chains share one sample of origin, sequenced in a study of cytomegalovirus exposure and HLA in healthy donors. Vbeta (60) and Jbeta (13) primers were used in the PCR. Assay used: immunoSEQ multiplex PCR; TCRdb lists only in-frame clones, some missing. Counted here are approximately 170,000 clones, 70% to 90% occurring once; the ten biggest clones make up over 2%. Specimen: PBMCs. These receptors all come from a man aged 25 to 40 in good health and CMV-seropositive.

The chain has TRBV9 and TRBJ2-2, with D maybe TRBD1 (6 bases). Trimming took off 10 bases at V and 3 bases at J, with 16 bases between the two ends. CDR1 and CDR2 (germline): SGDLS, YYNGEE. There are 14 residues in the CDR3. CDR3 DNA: TGTGCCTCCCAAGGGACACTTGACACCGGGGAGCTGTTTTTT. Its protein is CASQGTLDTGELFF. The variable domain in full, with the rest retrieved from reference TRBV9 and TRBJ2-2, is DSGVTQTPKHLITATGQRVTLRCSPRSGDLSVYWYQQSLDQGLQFLIQYYNGEERAKGNILERFSAQQFPDLHSELNLSSLELGDSALYFCASQGTLDTGELFFGEGSRLTVL.

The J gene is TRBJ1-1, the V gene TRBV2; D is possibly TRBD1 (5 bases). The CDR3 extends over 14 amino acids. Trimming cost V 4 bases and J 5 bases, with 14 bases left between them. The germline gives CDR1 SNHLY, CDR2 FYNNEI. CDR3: CASSVQGKTTEAFF. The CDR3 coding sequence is TGTGCCAGCAGTGTCCAGGGCAAGACAACTGAAGCTTTCTTT.

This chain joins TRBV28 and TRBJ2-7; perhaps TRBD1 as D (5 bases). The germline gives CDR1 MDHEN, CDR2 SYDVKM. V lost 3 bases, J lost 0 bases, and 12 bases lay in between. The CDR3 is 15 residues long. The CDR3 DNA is TGTGCCAGCAGTTTGACAGCACCTAGCTCCTACGAGCAGTACTTC. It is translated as CASSLTAPSSYEQYF.

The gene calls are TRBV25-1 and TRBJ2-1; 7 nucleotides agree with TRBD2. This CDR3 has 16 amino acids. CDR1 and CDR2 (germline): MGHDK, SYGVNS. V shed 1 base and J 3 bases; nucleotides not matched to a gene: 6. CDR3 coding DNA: TGTGCCAGCAGTGAATCGGGGGGAGGGTTCTACAATGAGCAGTTCTTC. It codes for CASSESGGGFYNEQFF.

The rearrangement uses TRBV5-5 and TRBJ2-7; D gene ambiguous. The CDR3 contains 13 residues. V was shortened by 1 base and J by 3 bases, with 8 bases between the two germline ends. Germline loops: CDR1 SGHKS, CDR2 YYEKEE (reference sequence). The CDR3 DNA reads TGTGCCAGCAGCTTGAGGCCTAGCTACGAGCAGTACGTC. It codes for CASSLRPSYEQYV.

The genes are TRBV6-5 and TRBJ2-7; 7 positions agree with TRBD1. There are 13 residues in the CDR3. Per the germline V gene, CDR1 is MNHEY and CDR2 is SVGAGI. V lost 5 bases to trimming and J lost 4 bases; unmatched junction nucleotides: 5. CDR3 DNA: TGTGCCAGCAGTAGGGACAGTAAGTACGAGCAGTACTTC. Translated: CASSRDSKYEQYF.

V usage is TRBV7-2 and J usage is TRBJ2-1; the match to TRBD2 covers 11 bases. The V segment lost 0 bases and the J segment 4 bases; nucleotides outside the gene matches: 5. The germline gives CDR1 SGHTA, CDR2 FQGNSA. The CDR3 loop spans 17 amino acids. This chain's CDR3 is CASSLALAGGVYNEQFF. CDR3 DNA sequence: TGTGCCAGCAGCTTAGCCTTAGCGGGAGGGGTGTACAATGAGCAGTTCTTC. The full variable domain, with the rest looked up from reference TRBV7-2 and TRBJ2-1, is GAGVSQSPSNKVTEKGKDVELRCDPISGHTALYWYRQSLGQGLEFLIYFQGNSAPDKSGLPSDRFSAERTGGSVSTLTIQRTQQEDSAVYLCASSLALAGGVYNEQFFGPGTRLTVL.

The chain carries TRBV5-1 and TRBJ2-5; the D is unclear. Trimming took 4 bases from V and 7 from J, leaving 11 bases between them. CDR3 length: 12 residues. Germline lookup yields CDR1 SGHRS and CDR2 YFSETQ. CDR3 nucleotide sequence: TGCGCCAGCAGCCTCGAGACTGGGACCCAGTACTTC. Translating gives CASSLETGTQYF.

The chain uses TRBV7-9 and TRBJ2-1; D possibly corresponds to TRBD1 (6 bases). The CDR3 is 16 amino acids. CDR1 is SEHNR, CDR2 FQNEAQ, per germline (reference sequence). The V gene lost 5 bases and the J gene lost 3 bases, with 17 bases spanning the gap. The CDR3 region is CASSQTQGPSYNEQFF. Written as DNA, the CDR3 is TGTGCCAGCAGCCAGACCCAGGGGCCTAGCTACAATGAGCAGTTCTTC.

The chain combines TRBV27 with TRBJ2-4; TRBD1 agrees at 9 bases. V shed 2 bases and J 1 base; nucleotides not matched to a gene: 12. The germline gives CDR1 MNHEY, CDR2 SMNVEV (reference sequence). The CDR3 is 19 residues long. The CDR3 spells CASSLGPGTGMTAKNIQYF. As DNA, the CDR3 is TGTGCCAGCAGTTTAGGTCCCGGGACAGGGATGACGGCCAAAAACATTCAGTACTTC.

The CDR3 region is CASSLVRANTEAFF. The DNA for the CDR3 is TGTGCCAGCAGCTTAGTGAGAGCGAACACTGAAGCTTTCTTT. The gene calls are TRBV7-2 and TRBJ1-1; D gene ambiguous. CDR3 length: 14 residues. The germline CDR1 and CDR2 sequences are SGHTA and FQGNSA. Trimming took off 1 base at V and 1 base at J, with 7 bases between the two ends.

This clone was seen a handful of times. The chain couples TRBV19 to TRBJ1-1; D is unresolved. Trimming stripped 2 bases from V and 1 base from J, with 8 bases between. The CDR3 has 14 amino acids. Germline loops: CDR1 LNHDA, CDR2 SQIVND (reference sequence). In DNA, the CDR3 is TGTGCCAGTAGTATACTTCCCTGGAACACTGAAGCTTTCTTT. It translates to CASSILPWNTEAFF. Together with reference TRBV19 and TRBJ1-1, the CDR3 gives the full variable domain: DGGITQSPKYLFRKEGQNVTLSCEQNLNHDAMYWYRQDPGQGLRLIYYSQIVNDFQKGDIAEGYSVSREKKESFPLTVTSAQKNPTAFYLCASSILPWNTEAFFGQGTRLTVV.

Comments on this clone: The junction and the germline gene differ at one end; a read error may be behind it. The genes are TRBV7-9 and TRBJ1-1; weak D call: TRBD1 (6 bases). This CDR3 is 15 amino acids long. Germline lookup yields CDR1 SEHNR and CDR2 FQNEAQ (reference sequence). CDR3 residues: CSSSHRPGDDTEAFF. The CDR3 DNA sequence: TGTTCCAGCAGCCACCGTCCAGGGGACGACACTGAAGCTTTCTTT.

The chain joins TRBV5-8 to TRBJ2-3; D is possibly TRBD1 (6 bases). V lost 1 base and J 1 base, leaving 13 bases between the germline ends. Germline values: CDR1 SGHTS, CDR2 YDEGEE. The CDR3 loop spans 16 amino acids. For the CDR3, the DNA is TGTGCCAGCAGCTTGAGGGGGAAGCAGCGCACAGATACGCAGTATTTT. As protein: CASSLRGKQRTDTQYF. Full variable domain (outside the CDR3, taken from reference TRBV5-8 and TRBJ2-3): EAGVTQSPTHLIKTRGQQATLRCSPISGHTSVYWYQQALGLGLQFLLWYDEGEERNRGNFPPRFSGRQFPNYSSELNVNALELEDSALYLCASSLRGKQRTDTQYFGPGTRLTVL.

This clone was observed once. The CDR3 DNA follows: TGCGCCAGCAGCTTGTCGGACTTCCCGTGGGAGACCCAGTACTTC. Its protein product is CASSLSDFPWETQYF. V is TRBV5-1 and J is TRBJ2-5; D is perhaps TRBD2 (5 bases). V lost 1 base to trimming and J lost 5 bases, with 15 bases between them. The CDR3 spans 15 residues. Per germline, CDR1 SGHRS and CDR2 YFSETQ.

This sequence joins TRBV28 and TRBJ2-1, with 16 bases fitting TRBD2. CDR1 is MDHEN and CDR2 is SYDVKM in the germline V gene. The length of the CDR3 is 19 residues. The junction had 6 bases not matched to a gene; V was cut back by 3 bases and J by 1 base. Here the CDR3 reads CASSLGLAGGVPSYNEQFF. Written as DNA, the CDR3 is TGTGCCAGCAGTTTGGGACTAGCGGGAGGGGTCCCATCCTACAATGAGCAGTTCTTC.

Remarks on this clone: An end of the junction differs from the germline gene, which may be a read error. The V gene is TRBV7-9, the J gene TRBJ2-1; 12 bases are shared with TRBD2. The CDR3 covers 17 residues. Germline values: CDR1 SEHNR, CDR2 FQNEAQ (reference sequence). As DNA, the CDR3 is TGTTCCAGCAGCCCACCTAGCGGGAGGGCCTGGAGCAATGAGCAGTTCTTC. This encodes CSSSPPSGRAWSNEQFF.

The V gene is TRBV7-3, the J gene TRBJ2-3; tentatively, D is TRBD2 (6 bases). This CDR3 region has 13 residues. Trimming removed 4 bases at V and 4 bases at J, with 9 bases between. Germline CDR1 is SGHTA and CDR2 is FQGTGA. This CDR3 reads CASSSRLADTQYF. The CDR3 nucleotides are TGTGCCAGCAGCTCCAGACTAGCAGATACGCAGTATTTT.

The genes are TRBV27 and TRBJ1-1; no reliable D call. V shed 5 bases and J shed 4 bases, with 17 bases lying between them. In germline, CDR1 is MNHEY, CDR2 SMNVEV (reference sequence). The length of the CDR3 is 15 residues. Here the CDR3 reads CASSINGPSGTEAFF. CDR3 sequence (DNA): TGTGCCAGCAGTATTAATGGTCCGAGTGGCACTGAAGCTTTCTTT.

CDR3 in amino acids: CATSRRLELAATGELFF. CDR3 coding DNA: TGTGCCACCAGCAGACGGTTGGAACTAGCGGCCACCGGGGAGCTGTTTTTT. The chain has TRBV15 and TRBJ2-2, with TRBD2 matching 8 bases. V gave up 2 bases and J gave up 4 bases; unmatched junction bases: 9. This CDR3 comprises 17 residues. Germline loops: CDR1 LNHNV, CDR2 YYDKDF (reference sequence).

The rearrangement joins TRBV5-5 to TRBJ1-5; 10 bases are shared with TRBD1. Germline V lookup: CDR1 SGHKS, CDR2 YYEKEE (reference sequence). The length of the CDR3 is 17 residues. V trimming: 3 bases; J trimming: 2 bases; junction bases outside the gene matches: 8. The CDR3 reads CASSSGTGVIGNQPQHF. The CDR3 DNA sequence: TGTGCCAGCAGCTCCGGGACAGGGGTAATAGGCAATCAGCCCCAGCATTTT.